A single sample gave rise to the 20 T cell receptor beta chains below, sequenced in a study of tumor-infiltrating lymphocytes in primary liver carcinoma. From around 530 ng of total RNA, TCR beta-specific cDNA was reverse-transcribed using a constant-region primer. A slightly modified ARM-PCR protocol with three nested multiplex PCR rounds produced these TCR beta libraries. TRBV1-TRBV30 forward primers paired with a C-beta reverse primer were used in the first two PCR rounds, which ran roughly 9 cycles each. TCRdb re-derived calls from the multiplex PCR reads in MiXCR, one entry per CDR3 protein. This sample has under 90,000 distinct CDR3 sequences; approximately 77% occur once, and the top ten carry roughly a fifth. Without any cell sorting, about 20-31 mg of bulk tissue yielded co-extracted RNA and DNA. The sequenced material came from liver tumor tissue from sampling region 1. Sample subset: tumor region T1, superior pole. The receptors come from a man between 35 and 55 years old with primary liver carcinoma and hepatitis B virus infection.

As for this clonotype: The junction departs from germline at one end; a sequencing error may be responsible. The chain joins TRBV10-2 to TRBJ2-1; no clear D gene. The CDR3 consists of 15 residues. From germline, CDR1 is WSHSY and CDR2 SAAADI. The CDR3 loop is CASSKFGVGHGEQFF. CDR3 DNA sequence: TGTGCCAGCAGTAAGTTCGGTGTCGGGCACGGTGAGCAGTTCTTC.

As to this clonotype: Compared with germline, one end of the junction differs, possibly owing to a read error. The chain couples TRBV30 to TRBJ2-3, with 10 bases that match TRBD2. The CDR3 sequence is 14 residues long. Germline assignment: CDR1 GTSNPN and CDR2 SVGIG (reference sequence). The CDR3 DNA reads as TGTGGCCCCGGCGCTAGCGGGAGTGCAGATACCCAGTATTTT. It translates to CGPGASGSADTQYF.

About this clonotype: An end of the junction differs from the germline gene, which may be a read error. The genes are TRBV4-1 and TRBJ2-1; TRBD2 matches at 13 bases. This CDR3 region has 20 residues. CDR1 is MGHRA, CDR2 YSYEKL, per germline. CDR3 in DNA: TGCGCCAGCAGCCACCCGGGACTAGCGGGAAAGTTAGTGGTATACAATGGGCAGTTCTTC. It yields the protein CASSHPGLAGKLVVYNGQFF.

This chain joins TRBV30 and TRBJ2-7; TRBD1 matches 7 bases. Germline V gene lookup returns CDR1 GTSNPN and CDR2 SVGIG (reference sequence). This CDR3 region has 13 residues. V gave up 6 bases and J gave up 5 bases; unmatched junction bases: 10. DNA for the CDR3: TGTGCCTGTAGACAGGGAGCCGGCGACGAGCAGTACTTC. This encodes CACRQGAGDEQYF.

Note on this clonotype: No conserved phenylalanine or tryptophan is present at the end of the CDR3, so a read error is the likely explanation. V gene TRBV4-1 combines with J gene TRBJ1-5, with 9 bases that match TRBD1. This CDR3 contains 16 residues. CDR1 is MGHRA, CDR2 YSYEKL, per germline. CDR3 in amino acids: CASSQDGTGQNQAQHS. The CDR3, as DNA: TGCGCCAGCAGCCAAGATGGGACAGGGCAGAATCAGGCCCAGCATTCT.

Comment on this clonotype: The junction departs from germline at one end; a sequencing error may be responsible. This chain joins TRBV6-6 and TRBJ2-3; 9 bases align to TRBD2. The CDR3 loop spans 15 amino acids. Germline assignment: CDR1 MNHNY and CDR2 SVGAGI (reference sequence). The DNA of the CDR3 is TGTGCCAGCATTTATAGCGGGAGCGGGACAGATACGAAGTATTTT. It encodes CASIYSGSGTDTKYF.

Comment on this clonotype: One base away lies a much larger clone, so this may be a sequencing read error. The rearrangement joins TRBV7-9 to TRBJ1-6, with D hard to call. Germline V lookup: CDR1 SEHNR, CDR2 FQNEAQ (reference sequence). V lost 2 bases to trimming and J lost 8 bases, with 4 bases between them. There are 12 residues in the CDR3. CDR3 sequence reads: CASSLTHSPLHF. CDR3 in DNA: TGTGCCAGCAGCTTAACCCATTCACCCCTCCACTTT. The variable domain in full, with the rest retrieved from reference TRBV7-9 and TRBJ1-6, is DTGVSQNPRHKITKRGQNVTFRCDPISEHNRLYWYRQTLGQGPEFLTYFQNEAQLEKSRLLSDRFSAERPKGSFSTLEIQRTEQGDSAMYLCASSLTHSPLHFGNGTRLTVT.

As regards this clonotype: The junction differs from germline at one of its ends, possibly a read error. The chain has TRBV11-2 and TRBJ1-5; D may be TRBD1 (5 bases). The length of the CDR3 is 14 residues. The germline gives CDR1 SGHAT, CDR2 FQNNGV. The CDR3 bases are TGTGCCAGCAGCAACCTAGACACAGGTCAGCCCCAACATTTC. This encodes CASSNLDTGQPQHF.

With respect to this clonotype: This may come from a read error, since a much larger clone is one base off. The V gene is TRBV28, the J gene TRBJ2-7, with D perhaps being TRBD1 or TRBD2 (5 bases each). Germline V gene data show CDR1 as MDHEN and CDR2 as SYDVKM. The CDR3 length is 13 residues. The CDR3 nucleotides read TGTGCCATCAGTTTTATCGGGGCTCGAGAGCAGTACTTC. Translating it yields CAISFIGAREQYF.

The rearrangement links TRBV15 to TRBJ1-4; D is unclear. The CDR3 loop spans 16 amino acids. Germline V gene data show CDR1 as LNHNV and CDR2 as YYDKDF (reference sequence). Trimming pared 0 bases from V and 4 bases from J, leaving 12 bases between. CDR3 region: CATSRDLGSINEKLFF. In nucleotides, the CDR3 is TGTGCCACCAGCAGAGATCTAGGGTCAATTAATGAAAAACTGTTTTTT. The full variable domain, its missing parts supplied by reference TRBV15 and TRBJ1-4, is DAMVIQNPRYQVTQFGKPVTLSCSQTLNHNVMYWYQQKSSQAPKLLFHYYDKDFNNEADTPDNFQSRRPNTSFCFLDIRSPGLGDTAMYLCATSRDLGSINEKLFFGSGTQLSVL.

Concerning this clonotype itself: The junction differs from germline at one of its ends, possibly a read error. J is TRBJ1-1 and V is TRBV29-1; possible D gene TRBD1, 6 bases. Germline V gene sequence: CDR1 SQVTM, CDR2 ANQGSEA. The CDR3 covers 12 residues. The CDR3 sequence: CRVGEGDTEAFF. CDR3 DNA sequence: TGCAGAGTTGGTGAGGGGGACACTGAAGCTTTCTTT.

A note on this clonotype: Likely a read error: the CDR3 ends without its conserved phenylalanine or tryptophan. V gene TRBV5-4 combines with J gene TRBJ2-7; D gene ambiguous. The CDR3 length is 13 residues. Germline CDR1 is SGHNT and CDR2 is YYREEE (reference sequence). The CDR3 loop reads CACSSGFSYEQYL. For the CDR3, the DNA is TGTGCCTGCAGCTCAGGCTTCTCCTACGAGCAGTACTTG.

On this clonotype itself: At one end, the junction sequence differs from germline, possibly due to a read error. The chain recombines TRBV28 with TRBJ2-2; D may be TRBD1 or TRBD2 (5 bases each). The CDR3 runs to 13 residues. The germline gives CDR1 MDHEN, CDR2 SYDVKM. The DNA of the CDR3 is TGTGTCAGCAGTGAACGGGGCACTGGGGAGCTGTTTTTT. This gives the protein CVSSERGTGELFF.

As regards this clonotype: One end of the junction fails to match germline, which may point to a read error. J is TRBJ1-1 and V is TRBV11-2; 9 bases map to TRBD1. Germline CDR1 and CDR2: SGHAT and FQNNGV. The CDR3 is 17 residues long. CDR3: CANSRMGGQGFGTDAFF. In nucleotides, the CDR3 is TGTGCCAACAGCCGAATGGGGGGACAGGGTTTCGGCACTGATGCTTTCTTT.

Of note for this clonotype: A junction boundary mismatches the germline segment, possibly from a read error. CDR3 in amino acids: CSASDRVIGCTF. The CDR3 coding sequence is TGCAGCGCTTCGGACAGGGTCATTGGCTGCACCTTC. V gene TRBV29-1 combines with J gene TRBJ1-2; TRBD1 agrees at 8 bases. CDR3 length equals 12 residues. CDR1 and CDR2 from the germline V gene are SQVTM and ANQGSEA. The full variable domain, rest sourced from reference TRBV29-1 and TRBJ1-2, is SAVISQKPSRDICQRGTSLTIQCQVDSQVTMMFWYRQQPGQSLTLIATANQGSEATYESGFVIDKFPISRPNLTFSTLTVSNMSPEDSSIYLCSASDRVIGCTFGSGTRLTVV.

This clonotype was seen ten or more times. The DNA for the CDR3 is TGTGCCAGCAGTGACTCGAGTAGCGGGATCTTTGACTACGAGCAGTACTTC. The encoded protein is CASSDSSSGIFDYEQYF. This chain uses TRBV6-4 with TRBJ2-7; TRBD2 agrees at 8 bases. Trimming removed 0 bases from V and 3 bases from J; junction bases left unmatched: 10. CDR3 length: 17 amino acids. Germline CDR1 MRHNA, CDR2 SNTAGT.

Notes on this clonotype: Given the absence of the conserved phenylalanine or tryptophan at the CDR3 end, a read error is likely. This chain's CDR3 is CASSQDVQGSNQPQHS. Here the CDR3 DNA reads TGTGCCAGCAGCCAAGATGTACAGGGTAGCAACCAGCCCCAGCATTCT. The chain joins TRBV4-2 to TRBJ1-5, with a tentative D call TRBD1 (6 bases). Germline V CDR1 and CDR2: LGHNA, YNFKEQ. This CDR3 has 16 residues.

This chain joins TRBV7-3 and TRBJ2-7; 8 bases line up with TRBD1. Germline V gives CDR1 SGHTA, CDR2 FQGTGA. V shed 1 base and J 3 bases; nucleotides not matched to a gene: 5. The CDR3 sequence is 15 residues long. The CDR3 is CASSLMEGQGYEQYF. The CDR3 DNA reads as TGTGCCAGCAGCTTAATGGAAGGACAGGGCTACGAGCAGTACTTC.

Regarding this clonotype: This may arise from a read error, as a much more abundant clone is one base away. The chain has TRBV4-1 and TRBJ1-2; possible D gene TRBD1, 6 bases. The CDR3 has 12 residues. V lost 5 bases and J lost 4, with 8 bases in between. Looked up from germline, CDR1 is MGHRA and CDR2 is YSYEKL. The CDR3 region has the DNA TGCGCCAGCAGCTTCAGGGGCTATGGCTACACCTTC. Translation gives CASSFRGYGYTF.

The table lists this clonotype with a few counts. This may arise from a read error, as a much more abundant clone is one base away. The chain has TRBV4-2 and TRBJ1-4; the D is unclear. CDR3 size: 15 residues. V lost 1 base, J lost 7 bases, and 13 bases lay in between. The germline CDR1 and CDR2 sequences are LGHNA and YNFKEQ. The CDR3 reads CASSQGDRGGEKLFF. The DNA of the CDR3 is TGTGCCAGCAGCCAAGGCGACCGGGGAGGTGAAAAACTGTTTTTT.